This TCR beta chain appears in the sequencing data of a study of T cells after yellow fever vaccination. Study-wide background: Some fractions had low cell numbers, and these were prepared with SMART-Seq v4 Ultra Low Input.

General study results and limits: Some clonotypes were seen in both the CD4 and the CD8 compartments. These made up a small share and likely arose from convergent recombination. Once the booster was given, most primary-vaccination clones reappeared, at 95% to 98% for CD4 and around 90% for CD8.

UMIs were added to TCR cDNA along with a universal primer site when it was made by 5'RACE template switching. A single record per CDR3 protein comes from TCRdb applying MiXCR to the 5' RACE reads. Seen here are under 300,000 distinct CDR3 sequences, roughly 13% observed once, and the top ten hold less than 0.55%. This CDR3 has 14 amino acids. Trimming removed 5 bases from V and 1 base from J, with 11 bases in between. CDR1 and CDR2 from the germline V gene are MDHEN and SYDVKM. This clonotype was observed a few times. Its specificity is not known. The TCR comes from a man aged 25-45 years who received the YFV17D yellow fever vaccine. The sample was CD4+ T cells sorted from PBMCs, taken 45 days after the yellow fever booster vaccination. The rearrangement uses TRBV28 and TRBJ1-1; tentative D call: TRBD1 (6 bases). The CDR3 loop is CASSEGGWNTEAFF. The CDR3 bases are TGTGCCAGCAGTGAAGGGGGTTGGAACACTGAAGCTTTCTTT.